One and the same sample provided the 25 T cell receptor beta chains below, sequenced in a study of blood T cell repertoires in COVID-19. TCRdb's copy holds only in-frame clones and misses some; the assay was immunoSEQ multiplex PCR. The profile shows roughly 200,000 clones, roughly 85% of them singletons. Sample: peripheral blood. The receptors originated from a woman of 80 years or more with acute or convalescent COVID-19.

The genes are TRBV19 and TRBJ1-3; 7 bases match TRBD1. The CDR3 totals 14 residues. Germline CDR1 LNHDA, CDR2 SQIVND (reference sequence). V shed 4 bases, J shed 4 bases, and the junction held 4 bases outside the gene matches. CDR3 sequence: CASSTGTEGNTIYF. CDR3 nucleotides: TGTGCCAGTAGTACCGGGACAGAAGGAAACACCATATATTTT. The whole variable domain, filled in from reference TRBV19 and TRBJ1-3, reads DGGITQSPKYLFRKEGQNVTLSCEQNLNHDAMYWYRQDPGQGLRLIYYSQIVNDFQKGDIAEGYSVSREKKESFPLTVTSAQKNPTAFYLCASSTGTEGNTIYFGEGSWLTVV.

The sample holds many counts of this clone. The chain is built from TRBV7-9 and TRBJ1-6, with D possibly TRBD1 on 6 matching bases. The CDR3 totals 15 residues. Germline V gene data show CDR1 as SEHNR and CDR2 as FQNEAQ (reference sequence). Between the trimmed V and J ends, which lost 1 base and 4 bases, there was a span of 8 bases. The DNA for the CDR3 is TGTGCCAGCAGCTTAGGAGGGGGATATAATTCACCCCTCCACTTT. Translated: CASSLGGGYNSPLHF.

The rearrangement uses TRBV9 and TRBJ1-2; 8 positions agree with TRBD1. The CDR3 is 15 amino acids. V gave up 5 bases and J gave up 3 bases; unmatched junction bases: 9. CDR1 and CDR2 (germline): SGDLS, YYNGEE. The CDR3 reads CASSGEDRADYGYTF. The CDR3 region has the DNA TGTGCCAGCAGTGGAGAGGACAGGGCGGACTATGGCTACACCTTC. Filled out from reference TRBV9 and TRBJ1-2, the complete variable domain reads DSGVTQTPKHLITATGQRVTLRCSPRSGDLSVYWYQQSLDQGLQFLIQYYNGEERAKGNILERFSAQQFPDLHSELNLSSLELGDSALYFCASSGEDRADYGYTFGSGTRLTVV.

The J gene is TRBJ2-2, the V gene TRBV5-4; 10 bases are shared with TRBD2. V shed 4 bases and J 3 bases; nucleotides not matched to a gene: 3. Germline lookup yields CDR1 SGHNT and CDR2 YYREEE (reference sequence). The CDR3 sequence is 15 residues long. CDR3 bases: TGTGCCAGCAGCGTTAGCGGGAGGTACACCGGGGAGCTGTTTTTT. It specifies CASSVSGRYTGELFF.

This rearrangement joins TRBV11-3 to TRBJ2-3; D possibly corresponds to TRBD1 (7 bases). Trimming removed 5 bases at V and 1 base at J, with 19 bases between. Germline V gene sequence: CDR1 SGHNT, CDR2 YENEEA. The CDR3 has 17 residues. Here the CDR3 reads CASSLHGGGGGTDTQYF. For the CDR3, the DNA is TGTGCCAGCAGCCTCCACGGAGGGGGCGGTGGCACAGATACGCAGTATTTT. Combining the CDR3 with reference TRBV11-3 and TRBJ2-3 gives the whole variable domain EAGVVQSPRYKIIEKKQPVAFWCNPISGHNTLYWYLQNLGQGPELLIRYENEEAVDDSQLPKDRFSAERLKGVDSTLKIQPAELGDSAVYLCASSLHGGGGGTDTQYFGPGTRLTVL.

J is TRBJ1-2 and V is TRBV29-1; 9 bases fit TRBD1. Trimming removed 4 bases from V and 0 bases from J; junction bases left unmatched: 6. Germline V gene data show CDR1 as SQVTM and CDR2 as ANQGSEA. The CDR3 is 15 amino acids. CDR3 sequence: CSVAGQGFTNYGYTF. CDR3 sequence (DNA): TGCAGCGTTGCGGGACAGGGATTCACTAACTATGGCTACACCTTC.

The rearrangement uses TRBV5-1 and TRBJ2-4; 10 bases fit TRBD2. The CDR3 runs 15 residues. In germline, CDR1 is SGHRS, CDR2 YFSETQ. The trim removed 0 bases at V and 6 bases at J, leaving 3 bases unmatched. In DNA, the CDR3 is TGCGCCAGCAGCTTGGCTAGCGGGAGAGGAAACATTCAGTACTTC. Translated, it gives CASSLASGRGNIQYF.

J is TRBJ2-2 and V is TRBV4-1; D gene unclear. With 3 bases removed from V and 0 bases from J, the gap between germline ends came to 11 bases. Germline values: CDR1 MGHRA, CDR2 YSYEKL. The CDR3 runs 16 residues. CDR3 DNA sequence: TGCGCCAGCAGCCACCCCTATGGAGCGAACACCGGGGAGCTGTTTTTT. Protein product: CASSHPYGANTGELFF.

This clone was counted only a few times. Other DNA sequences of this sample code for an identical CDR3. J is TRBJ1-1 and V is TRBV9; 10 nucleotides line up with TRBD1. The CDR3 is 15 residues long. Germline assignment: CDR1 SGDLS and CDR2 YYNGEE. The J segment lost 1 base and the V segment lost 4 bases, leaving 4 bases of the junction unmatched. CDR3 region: CASSPRQGANTEAFF. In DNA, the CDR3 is TGTGCCAGCAGCCCCAGACAGGGGGCGAACACTGAAGCTTTCTTT.

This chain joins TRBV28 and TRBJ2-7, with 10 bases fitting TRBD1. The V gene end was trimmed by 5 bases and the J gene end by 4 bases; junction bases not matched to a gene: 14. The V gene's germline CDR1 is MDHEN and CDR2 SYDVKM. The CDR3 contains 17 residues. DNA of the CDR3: TGTGCCAGCAGTCACCTCGTGGGACAGGGGTTCCCTTACGAGCAGTACTTC. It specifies CASSHLVGQGFPYEQYF.

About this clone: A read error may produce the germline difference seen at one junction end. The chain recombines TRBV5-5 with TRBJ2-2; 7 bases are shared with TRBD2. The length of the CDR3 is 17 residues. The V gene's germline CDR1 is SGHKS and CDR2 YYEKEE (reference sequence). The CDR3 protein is CARSLALGGLSTGELFF. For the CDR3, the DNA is TGTGCCCGCAGCTTGGCCTTGGGGGGGTTGAGCACCGGGGAGCTGTTTTTT.

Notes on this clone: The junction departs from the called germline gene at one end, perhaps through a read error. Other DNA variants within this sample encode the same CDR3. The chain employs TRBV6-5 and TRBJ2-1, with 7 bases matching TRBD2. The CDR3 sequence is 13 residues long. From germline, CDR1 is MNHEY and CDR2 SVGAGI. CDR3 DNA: TGCGCCAGCCGCCTAGCGGACTACAATGAGCAGTTCTTC. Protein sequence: CASRLADYNEQFF.

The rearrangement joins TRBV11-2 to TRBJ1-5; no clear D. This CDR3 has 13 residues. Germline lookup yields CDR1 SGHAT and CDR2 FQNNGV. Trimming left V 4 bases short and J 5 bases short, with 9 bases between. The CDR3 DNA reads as TGTGCCAGCAGCTCCTCCCGGGATCAGCCCCAGCATTTT. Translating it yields CASSSSRDQPQHF.

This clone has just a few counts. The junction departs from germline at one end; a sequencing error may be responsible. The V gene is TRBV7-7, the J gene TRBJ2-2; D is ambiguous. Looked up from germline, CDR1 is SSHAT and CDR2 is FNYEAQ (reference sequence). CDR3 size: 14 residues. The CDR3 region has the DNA TGTGCTAGCAGCTTACTGCGGAACACCGGGGAGCTGTTTTTT. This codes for CASSLLRNTGELFF. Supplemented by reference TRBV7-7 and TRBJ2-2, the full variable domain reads GAGVSQSPRYKVTKRGQDVTLRCDPISSHATLYWYQQALGQGPEFLTYFNYEAQPDKSGLPSDRFSAERPEGSISTLTIQRTEQRDSAMYRCASSLLRNTGELFFGEGSRLTVL.

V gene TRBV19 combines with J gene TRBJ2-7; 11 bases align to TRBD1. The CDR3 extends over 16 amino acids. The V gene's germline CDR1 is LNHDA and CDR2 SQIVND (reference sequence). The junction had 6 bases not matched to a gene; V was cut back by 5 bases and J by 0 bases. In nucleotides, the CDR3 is TGTGCCAGTAGTGAAGCCGGGACAGGGGGCTCCTACGAGCAGTACTTC. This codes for CASSEAGTGGSYEQYF.

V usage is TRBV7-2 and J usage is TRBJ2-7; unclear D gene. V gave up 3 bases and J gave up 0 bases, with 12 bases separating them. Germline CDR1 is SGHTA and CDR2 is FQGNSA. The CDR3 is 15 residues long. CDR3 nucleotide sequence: TGTGCCAGCAGCTTCAAGACTGGAAGCTCCTACGAGCAGTACTTC. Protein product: CASSFKTGSSYEQYF.

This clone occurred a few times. Written as DNA, the CDR3 is TGCGCCAGCAGCTTACCGGGTGAAAAACTGTTTTTT. This encodes CASSLPGEKLFF. The rearrangement links TRBV5-1 to TRBJ1-4; D not certain. Trimming took 2 bases from V and 7 from J, leaving 6 bases between them. This CDR3 region has 12 residues. Germline CDR1 and CDR2: SGHRS and YFSETQ.

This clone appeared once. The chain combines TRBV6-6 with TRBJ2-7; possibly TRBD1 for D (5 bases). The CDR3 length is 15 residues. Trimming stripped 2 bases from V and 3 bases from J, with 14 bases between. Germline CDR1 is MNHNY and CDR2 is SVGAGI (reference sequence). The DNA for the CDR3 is TGTGCCAGCAGTTACGGGCAGGGAAGGTTCTACGAGCAGTACTTC. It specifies CASSYGQGRFYEQYF.

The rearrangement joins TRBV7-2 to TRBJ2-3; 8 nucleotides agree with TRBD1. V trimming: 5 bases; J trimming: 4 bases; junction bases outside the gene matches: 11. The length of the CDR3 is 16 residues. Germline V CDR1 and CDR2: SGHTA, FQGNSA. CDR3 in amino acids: CASSPMDRVSADTQYF. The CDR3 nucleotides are TGTGCCAGCAGCCCAATGGACAGGGTTTCGGCAGATACGCAGTATTTT.

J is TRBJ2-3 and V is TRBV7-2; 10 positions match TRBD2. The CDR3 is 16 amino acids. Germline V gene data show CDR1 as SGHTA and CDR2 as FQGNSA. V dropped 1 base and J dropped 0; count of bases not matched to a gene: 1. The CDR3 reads CASSLGTSGSTDTQYF. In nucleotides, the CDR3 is TGTGCCAGCAGCTTAGGGACTAGCGGTAGCACAGATACGCAGTATTTT.

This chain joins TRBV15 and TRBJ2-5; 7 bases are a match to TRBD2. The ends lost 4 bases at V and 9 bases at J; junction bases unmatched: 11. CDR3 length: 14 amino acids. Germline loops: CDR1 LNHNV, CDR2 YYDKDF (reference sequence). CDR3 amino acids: CATSMYSGREAQYF. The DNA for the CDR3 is TGTGCCACCAGCATGTATTCTGGTCGGGAGGCCCAGTACTTC.

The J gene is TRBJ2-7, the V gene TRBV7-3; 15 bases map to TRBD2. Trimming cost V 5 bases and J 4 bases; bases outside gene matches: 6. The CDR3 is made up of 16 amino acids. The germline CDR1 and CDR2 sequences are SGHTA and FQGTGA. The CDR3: CASSPGLAGGEYEQYF. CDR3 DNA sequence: TGTGCCAGCAGCCCGGGACTAGCGGGAGGAGAGTACGAGCAGTACTTC.

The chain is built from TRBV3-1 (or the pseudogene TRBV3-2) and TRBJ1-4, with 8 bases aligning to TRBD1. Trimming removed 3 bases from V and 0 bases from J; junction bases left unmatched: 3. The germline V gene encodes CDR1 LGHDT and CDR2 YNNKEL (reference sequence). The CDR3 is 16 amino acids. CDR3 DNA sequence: TGTGCCAGCAGCCAGGGGACAGGCTCAACTAATGAAAAACTGTTTTTT. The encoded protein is CASSQGTGSTNEKLFF.

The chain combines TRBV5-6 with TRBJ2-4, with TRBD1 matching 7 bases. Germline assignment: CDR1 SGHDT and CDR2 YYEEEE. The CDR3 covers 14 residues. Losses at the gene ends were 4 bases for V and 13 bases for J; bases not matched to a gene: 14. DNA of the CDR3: TGTGCCAGCAGCGACAGGGTTATAACAGGGACGCAGTACTTC. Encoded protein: CASSDRVITGTQYF.

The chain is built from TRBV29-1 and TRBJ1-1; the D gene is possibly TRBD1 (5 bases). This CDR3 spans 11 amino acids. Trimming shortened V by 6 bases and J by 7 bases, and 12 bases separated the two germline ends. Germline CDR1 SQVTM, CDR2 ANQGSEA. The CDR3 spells CSVYLGGEAFF. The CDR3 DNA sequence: TGCAGCGTGTATCTGGGGGGTGAAGCTTTCTTT.